These 5 T cell receptor beta chains were sequenced from one sample in a study of blood T cell repertoires in COVID-19. TCRdb's copy holds only in-frame clones and misses some; the assay was immunoSEQ multiplex PCR. This table has 95,000 to 150,000 clones, about 90% appearing once. The material sequenced was peripheral blood. The receptors shown here come from a woman between 45 and 65 years old with active or convalescent COVID-19.

This clone was seen a handful of times. V and J are TRBV24-1 and TRBJ2-5; D might be TRBD1 (6 bases). Trimming took off 0 bases at V and 5 bases at J, with 12 bases between the two ends. Looked up from germline, CDR1 is KGHDR and CDR2 is SFDVKD. The CDR3 has 15 amino acids. The CDR3 region has the DNA TGTGCCACCAGTGATTTGTATCAGGGGCAGGAGACCCAGTACTTC. Protein product: CATSDLYQGQETQYF.

The chain links TRBV19 to TRBJ2-4; TRBD2 matches at 13 bases. V was pared by 5 bases and J by 2 bases, with 6 bases of the junction left unmatched. The germline CDR1 and CDR2 sequences are LNHDA and SQIVND (reference sequence). The CDR3 has 17 amino acids. The CDR3 sequence is CASSAPGLAGTKNIQYF. DNA of the CDR3: TGTGCCAGTAGTGCGCCGGGACTAGCGGGAACCAAAAACATTCAGTACTTC.

The V call is TRBV5-1, the J call TRBJ2-1; D possibly corresponds to TRBD2 (6 bases). The V end was cut by 0 bases, the J end by 6 bases, with 10 bases between. CDR1 and CDR2 (germline): SGHRS, YFSETQ. CDR3 length: 14 amino acids. DNA for the CDR3: TGCGCCAGCAGCTTGGAGGCTAGCGTCAATGAGCAGTTCTTC. This encodes CASSLEASVNEQFF. The variable domain in full, completed from reference TRBV5-1 and TRBJ2-1, reads KAGVTQTPRYLIKTRGQQVTLSCSPISGHRSVSWYQQTPGQGLQFLFEYFSETQRNKGNFPGRFSGRQFSNSRSEMNVSTLELGDSALYLCASSLEASVNEQFFGPGTRLTVL.

The chain combines TRBV5-6 with TRBJ2-3, with 9 bases aligning to TRBD2. The V gene end was trimmed by 2 bases and the J gene end by 1 base; junction bases not matched to a gene: 5. Germline loops: CDR1 SGHDT, CDR2 YYEEEE. The CDR3 has 16 residues. The CDR3 spells CASSLLRTSGTDTQYF. For the CDR3, the DNA is TGTGCCAGCAGCTTACTAAGGACTAGCGGCACAGATACGCAGTATTTT.

V usage is TRBV19 and J usage is TRBJ2-3; 11 bases align to TRBD2. Germline lookup yields CDR1 LNHDA and CDR2 SQIVND (reference sequence). The CDR3 length is 17 residues. The junction had 7 bases not matched to a gene; V was cut back by 3 bases and J by 2 bases. The CDR3, as DNA: TGTGCCAGTAGTATTAGGGCTAGCGGGAGGATCACAGATACGCAGTATTTT. It specifies CASSIRASGRITDTQYF.